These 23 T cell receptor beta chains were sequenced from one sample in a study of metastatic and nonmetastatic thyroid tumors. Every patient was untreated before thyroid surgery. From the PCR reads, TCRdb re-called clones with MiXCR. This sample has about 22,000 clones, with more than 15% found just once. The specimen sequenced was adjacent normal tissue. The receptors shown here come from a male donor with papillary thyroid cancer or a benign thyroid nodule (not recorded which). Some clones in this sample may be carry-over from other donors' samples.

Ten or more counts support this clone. CDR3 bases: TGCAGTGCTACGCACGGGGGGAACACTGAAGCTTTCTTT. Its translation is CSATHGGNTEAFF. This sequence joins TRBV20-1 and TRBJ1-1; perhaps TRBD1 as D (5 bases). CDR3 length: 13 amino acids. Per the germline V gene, CDR1 is DFQATT and CDR2 is SNEGSKA (reference sequence). Between the trimmed V and J ends, which lost 4 bases and 1 base, there was a span of 10 bases.

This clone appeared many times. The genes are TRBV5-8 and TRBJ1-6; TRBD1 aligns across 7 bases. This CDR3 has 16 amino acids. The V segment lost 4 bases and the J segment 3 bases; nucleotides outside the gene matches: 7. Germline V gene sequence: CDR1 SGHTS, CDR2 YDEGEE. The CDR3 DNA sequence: TGTGCCAGCAGCGGGGGACAGTCCTACTATAATTCACCCCTCCACTTT. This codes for CASSGGQSYYNSPLHF. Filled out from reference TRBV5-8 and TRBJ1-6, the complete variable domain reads EAGVTQSPTHLIKTRGQQATLRCSPISGHTSVYWYQQALGLGLQFLLWYDEGEERNRGNFPPRFSGRQFPNYSSELNVNALELEDSALYLCASSGGQSYYNSPLHFGNGTRLTVT.

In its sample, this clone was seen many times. In nucleotides, the CDR3 is TGTGCCAGCAGCTTGAGGGGGAGATCCTACAATGAGCAGTTCTTC. This encodes CASSLRGRSYNEQFF. The chain carries TRBV5-6 and TRBJ2-1, with D possibly TRBD1 on 6 matching bases. The length of the CDR3 is 15 residues. Germline V gene lookup returns CDR1 SGHDT and CDR2 YYEEEE. V was clipped by 1 base and J by 1 base, with 9 bases between them.

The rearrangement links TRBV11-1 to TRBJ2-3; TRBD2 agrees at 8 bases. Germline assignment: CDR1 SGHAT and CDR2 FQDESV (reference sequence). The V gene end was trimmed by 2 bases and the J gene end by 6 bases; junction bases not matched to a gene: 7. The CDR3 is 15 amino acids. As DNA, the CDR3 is TGTGCCAGCAGCTTACAAGCGGGAGTATTGGATACGCAGTATTTT. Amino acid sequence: CASSLQAGVLDTQYF.

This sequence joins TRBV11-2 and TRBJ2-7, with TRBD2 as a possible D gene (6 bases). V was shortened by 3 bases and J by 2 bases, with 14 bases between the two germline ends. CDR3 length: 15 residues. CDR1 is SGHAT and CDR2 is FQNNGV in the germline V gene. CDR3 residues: CASSFCSGTPYEQYV. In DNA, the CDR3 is TGTGCCAGCAGCTTTTGTAGCGGAACTCCCTACGAGCAGTACGTC.

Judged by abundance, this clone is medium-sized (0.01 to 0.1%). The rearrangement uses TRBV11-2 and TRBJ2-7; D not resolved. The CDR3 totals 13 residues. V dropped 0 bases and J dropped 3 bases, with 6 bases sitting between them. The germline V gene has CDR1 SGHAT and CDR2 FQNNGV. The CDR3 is CASSLEDDYEQYF. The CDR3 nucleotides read TGTGCCAGCAGCTTAGAGGATGACTACGAGCAGTACTTC.

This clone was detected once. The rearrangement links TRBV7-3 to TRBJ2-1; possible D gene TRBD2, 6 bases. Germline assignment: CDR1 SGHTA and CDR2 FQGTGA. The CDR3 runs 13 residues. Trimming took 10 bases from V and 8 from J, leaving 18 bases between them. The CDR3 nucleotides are TGTGCCATCGGGGACTCCACCCGTTATGAGCAGTTCTTC. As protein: CAIGDSTRYEQFF.

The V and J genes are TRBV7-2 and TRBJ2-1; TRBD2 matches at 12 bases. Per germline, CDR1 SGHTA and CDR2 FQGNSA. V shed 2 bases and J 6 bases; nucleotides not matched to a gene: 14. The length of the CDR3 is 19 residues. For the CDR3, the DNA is TGTACCAGCAGCTTATTGCTAGCGGGGGGGTCTAGATTCTCCAATGAGCAGTTCTTC. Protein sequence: CTSSLLLAGGSRFSNEQFF.

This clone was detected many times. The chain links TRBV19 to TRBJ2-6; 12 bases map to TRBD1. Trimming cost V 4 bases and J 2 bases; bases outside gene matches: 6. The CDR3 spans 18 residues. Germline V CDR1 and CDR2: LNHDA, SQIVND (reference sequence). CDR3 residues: CASSTWDRGLAGANVLTF. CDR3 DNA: TGTGCCAGTAGTACCTGGGACAGGGGGCTCGCTGGGGCCAACGTCCTGACTTTC.

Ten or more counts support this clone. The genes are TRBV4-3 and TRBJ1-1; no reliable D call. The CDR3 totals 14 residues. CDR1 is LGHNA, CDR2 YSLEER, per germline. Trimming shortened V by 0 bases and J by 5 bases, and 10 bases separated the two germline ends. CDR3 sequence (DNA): TGCGCCAGCAGCCAAGAAGGCCCACGGACTGAAGCTTTCTTT. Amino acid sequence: CASSQEGPRTEAFF.

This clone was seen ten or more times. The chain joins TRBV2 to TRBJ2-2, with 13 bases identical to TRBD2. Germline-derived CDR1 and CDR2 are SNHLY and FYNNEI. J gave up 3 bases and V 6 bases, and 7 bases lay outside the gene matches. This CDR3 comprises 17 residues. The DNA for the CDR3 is TGTGCCAGCAGACTCGGACTAGCGGGGGCCCACACCGGGGAGCTGTTTTTT. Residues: CASRLGLAGAHTGELFF.

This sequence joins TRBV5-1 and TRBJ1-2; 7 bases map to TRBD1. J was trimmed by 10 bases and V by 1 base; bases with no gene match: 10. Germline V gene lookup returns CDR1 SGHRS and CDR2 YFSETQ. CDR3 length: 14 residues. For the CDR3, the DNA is TGCGCCAGCAGCTTGAGACAGGGCGAGTTATTCTACACCTTC. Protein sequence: CASSLRQGELFYTF.

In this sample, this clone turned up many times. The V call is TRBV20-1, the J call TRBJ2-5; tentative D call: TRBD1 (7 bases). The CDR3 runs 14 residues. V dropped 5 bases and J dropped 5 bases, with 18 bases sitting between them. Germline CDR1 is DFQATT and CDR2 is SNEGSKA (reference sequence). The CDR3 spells CSAPNWTGGETQYF. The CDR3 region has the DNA TGCAGTGCTCCCAATTGGACAGGAGGGGAGACCCAGTACTTC.

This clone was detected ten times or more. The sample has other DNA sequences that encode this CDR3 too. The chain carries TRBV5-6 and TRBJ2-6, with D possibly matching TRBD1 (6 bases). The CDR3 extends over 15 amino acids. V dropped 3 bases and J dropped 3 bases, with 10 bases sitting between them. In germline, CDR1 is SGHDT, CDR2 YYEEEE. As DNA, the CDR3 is TGTGCCAGCAGCTACAGGGAGTTTGGGGCCAACGTCCTGACTTTC. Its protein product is CASSYREFGANVLTF.

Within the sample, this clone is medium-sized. In nucleotides, the CDR3 is TGTGCCAGCAGTTTCCGGGACAGGGTCCTCCCGGGCTACACCTTC. It encodes CASSFRDRVLPGYTF. The gene calls are TRBV28 and TRBJ1-2; TRBD1 matches 9 bases. The trim removed 3 bases at V and 8 bases at J, leaving 10 bases unmatched. The germline V gene has CDR1 MDHEN and CDR2 SYDVKM. The CDR3 length is 15 residues.

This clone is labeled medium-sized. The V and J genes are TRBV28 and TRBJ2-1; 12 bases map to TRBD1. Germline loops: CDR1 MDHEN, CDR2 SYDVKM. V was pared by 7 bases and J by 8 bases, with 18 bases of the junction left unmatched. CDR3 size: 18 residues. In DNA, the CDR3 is TGTGCCAGCACCCCGGGACAGGGGGCGCGGTCGTTTGGGGATGAGCAGTTCTTC. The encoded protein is CASTPGQGARSFGDEQFF.

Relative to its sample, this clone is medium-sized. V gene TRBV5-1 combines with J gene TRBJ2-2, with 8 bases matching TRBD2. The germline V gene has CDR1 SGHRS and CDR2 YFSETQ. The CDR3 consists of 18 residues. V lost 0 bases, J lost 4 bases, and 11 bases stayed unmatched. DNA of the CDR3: TGCGCCAGCAGCTTGGCGGGACTAGAGACCCTCCGCACCGGGGAGCTGTTTTTT. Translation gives CASSLAGLETLRTGELFF.

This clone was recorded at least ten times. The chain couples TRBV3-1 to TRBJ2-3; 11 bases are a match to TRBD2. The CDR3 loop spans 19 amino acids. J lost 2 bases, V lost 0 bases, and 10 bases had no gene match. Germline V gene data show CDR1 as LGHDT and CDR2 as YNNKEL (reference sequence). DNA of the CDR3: TGTGCCAGCAGCCAAGATGGCCGACTAGCGGGGCCCAACACAGATACGCAGTATTTT. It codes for CASSQDGRLAGPNTDTQYF.

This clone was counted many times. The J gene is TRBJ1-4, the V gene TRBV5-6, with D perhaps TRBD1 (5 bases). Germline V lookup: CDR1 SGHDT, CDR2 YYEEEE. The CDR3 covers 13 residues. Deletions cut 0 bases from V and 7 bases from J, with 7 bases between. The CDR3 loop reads CASSLGGGEKLFF. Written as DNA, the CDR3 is TGTGCCAGCAGCTTGGGGGGGGGTGAAAAACTGTTTTTT.

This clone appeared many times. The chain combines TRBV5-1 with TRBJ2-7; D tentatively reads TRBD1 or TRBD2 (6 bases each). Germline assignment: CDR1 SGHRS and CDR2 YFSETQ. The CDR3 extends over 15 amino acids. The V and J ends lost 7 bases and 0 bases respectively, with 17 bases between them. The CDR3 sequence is CASRRTRGVSYEQYF. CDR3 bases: TGCGCCAGCCGCCGAACGAGGGGGGTCTCCTACGAGCAGTACTTC.

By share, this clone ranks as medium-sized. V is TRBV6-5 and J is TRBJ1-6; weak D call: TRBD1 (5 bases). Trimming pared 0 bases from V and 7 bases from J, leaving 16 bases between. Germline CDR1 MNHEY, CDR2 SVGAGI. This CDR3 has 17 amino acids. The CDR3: CASSYSVASGQNSPLHF. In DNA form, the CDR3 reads TGTGCCAGCAGTTACTCCGTGGCGTCAGGGCAAAATTCACCCCTCCACTTT.

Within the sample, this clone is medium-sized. CDR3 coding DNA: TGTGCCAGCAGACTGGACCCTGGCTCCTACGAGCAGTACTTC. Its translation is CASRLDPGSYEQYF. This rearrangement joins TRBV6-1 to TRBJ2-7, with D hard to call. The CDR3 is 14 amino acids. V was shortened by 6 bases and J by 0 bases, with 12 bases between the two germline ends. The germline CDR1 and CDR2 sequences are MNHNS and SASEGT.

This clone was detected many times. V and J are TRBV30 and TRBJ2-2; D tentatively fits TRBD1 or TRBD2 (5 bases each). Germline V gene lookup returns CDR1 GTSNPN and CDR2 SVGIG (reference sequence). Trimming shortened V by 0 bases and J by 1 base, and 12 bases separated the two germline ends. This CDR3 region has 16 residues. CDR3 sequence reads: CAWSVQGPWNTGELFF. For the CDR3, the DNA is TGTGCCTGGAGTGTTCAGGGACCCTGGAACACCGGGGAGCTGTTTTTT. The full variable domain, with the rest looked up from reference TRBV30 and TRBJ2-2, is SQTIHQWPATLVQPVGSPLSLECTVEGTSNPNLYWYRQAAGRGLQLLFYSVGIGQISSEVPQNLSASRPQDRQFILSSKKLLLSDSGFYLCAWSVQGPWNTGELFFGEGSRLTVL.